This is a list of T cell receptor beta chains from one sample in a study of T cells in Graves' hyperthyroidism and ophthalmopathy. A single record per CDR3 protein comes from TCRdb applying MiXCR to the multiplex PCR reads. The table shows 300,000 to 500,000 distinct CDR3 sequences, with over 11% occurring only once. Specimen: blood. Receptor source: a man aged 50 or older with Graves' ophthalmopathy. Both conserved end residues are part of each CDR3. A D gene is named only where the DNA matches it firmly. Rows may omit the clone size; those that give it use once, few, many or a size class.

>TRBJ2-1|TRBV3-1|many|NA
CASGVANEQFF
TGTGCCAGCGGGGTGGCCAATGAGCAGTTCTTC
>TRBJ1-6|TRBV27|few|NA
CASATPPSPLHF
TGTGCCAGCGCCACGCCCCCTTCACCCCTCCACTTT
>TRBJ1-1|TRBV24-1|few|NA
CATSDANTEAFF
TGTGCCACCAGTGATGCCAACACTGAAGCTTTCTTT
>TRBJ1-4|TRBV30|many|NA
CAWSTGTANEKLFF
TGTGCCTGGAGCACCGGGACGGCGAATGAAAAACTGTTTTTT
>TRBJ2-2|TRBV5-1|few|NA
CASRDAGELFF
TGCGCCAGCAGAGACGCCGGGGAGCTGTTTTTT
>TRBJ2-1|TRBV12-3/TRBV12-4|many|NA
CASSSSYGEQFF
TGTGCCAGCAGTTCGTCGTACGGTGAGCAGTTCTTC
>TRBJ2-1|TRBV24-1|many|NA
CATSDADNRAEQFF
TGTGCCACCAGTGATGCTGATAACAGGGCTGAGCAGTTCTTC
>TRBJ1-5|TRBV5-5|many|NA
CASSLAAAQGPQHF
TGTGCCAGCAGCTTGGCCGCAGCCCAGGGGCCCCAGCATTTT
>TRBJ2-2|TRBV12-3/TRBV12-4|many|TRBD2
CASSPLAGVSGELFF
TGTGCCAGCAGCCCACTAGCGGGAGTGTCGGGGGAGCTGTTTTTT
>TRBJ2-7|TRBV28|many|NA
CASSPPLVGWGEQYF
TGTGCCAGCAGCCCCCCCCTAGTAGGATGGGGTGAGCAGTACTTC
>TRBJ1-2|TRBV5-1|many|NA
CASSFTENYGYTF
TGCGCCAGCAGCTTTACTGAGAACTATGGCTACACCTTC
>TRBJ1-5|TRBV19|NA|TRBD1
CASRGQVNNQPQHF
TGTGCCAGTAGGGGACAGGTGAACAATCAGCCCCAGCATTTT
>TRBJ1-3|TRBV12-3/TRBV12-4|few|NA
CASSAGPSSGNTIYF
TGTGCCAGCAGTGCCGGGCCAAGCTCTGGAAACACCATATATTTT
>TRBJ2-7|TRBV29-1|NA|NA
CSVRMAGRNYEQYF
TGCAGCGTCCGAATGGCGGGGAGGAACTACGAGCAGTACTTC
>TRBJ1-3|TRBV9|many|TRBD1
CASSVKTGSGNTIYF
TGTGCCAGCAGCGTCAAGACAGGGTCTGGAAACACCATATATTTT
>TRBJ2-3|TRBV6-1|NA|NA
CASSAHSTDTQYF
TGTGCCAGCAGTGCCCATAGCACAGATACGCAGTATTTT
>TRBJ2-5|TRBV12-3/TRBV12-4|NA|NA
CASSPRLTQETQYF
TGTGCCAGCAGTCCAAGGTTAACCCAAGAGACCCAGTACTTC